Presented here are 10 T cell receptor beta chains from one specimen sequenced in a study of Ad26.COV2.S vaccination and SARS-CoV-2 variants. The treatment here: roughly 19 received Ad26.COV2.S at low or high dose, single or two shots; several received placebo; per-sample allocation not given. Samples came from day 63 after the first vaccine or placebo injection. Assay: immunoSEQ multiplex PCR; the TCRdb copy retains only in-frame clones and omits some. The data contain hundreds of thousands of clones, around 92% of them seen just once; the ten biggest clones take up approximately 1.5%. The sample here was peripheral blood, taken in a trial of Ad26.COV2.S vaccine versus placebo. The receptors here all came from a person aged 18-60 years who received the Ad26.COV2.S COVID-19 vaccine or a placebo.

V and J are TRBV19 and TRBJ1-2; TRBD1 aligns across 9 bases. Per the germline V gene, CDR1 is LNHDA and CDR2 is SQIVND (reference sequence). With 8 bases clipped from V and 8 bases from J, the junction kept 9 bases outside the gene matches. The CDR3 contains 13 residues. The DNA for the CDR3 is TGTGCCAGTTCAAACAGGGGGCTTGGCGGCTACACCTTC. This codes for CASSNRGLGGYTF. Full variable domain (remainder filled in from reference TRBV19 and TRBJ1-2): DGGITQSPKYLFRKEGQNVTLSCEQNLNHDAMYWYRQDPGQGLRLIYYSQIVNDFQKGDIAEGYSVSREKKESFPLTVTSAQKNPTAFYLCASSNRGLGGYTFGSGTRLTVV.

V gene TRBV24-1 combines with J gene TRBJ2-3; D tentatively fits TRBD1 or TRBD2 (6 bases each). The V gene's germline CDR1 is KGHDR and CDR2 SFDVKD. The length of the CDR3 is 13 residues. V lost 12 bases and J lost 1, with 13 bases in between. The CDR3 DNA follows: TGTGCCGTAGGGGGGCCAGGCACAGATACGCAGTATTTT. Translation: CAVGGPGTDTQYF.

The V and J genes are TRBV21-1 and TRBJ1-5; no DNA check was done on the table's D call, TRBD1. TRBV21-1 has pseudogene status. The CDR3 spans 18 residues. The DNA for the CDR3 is TGTGCCAGCACCCCCGGGACAGGGGAAATGTCAGATGATCAGCCCCAGCATTTT. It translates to CASTPGTGEMSDDQPQHF.

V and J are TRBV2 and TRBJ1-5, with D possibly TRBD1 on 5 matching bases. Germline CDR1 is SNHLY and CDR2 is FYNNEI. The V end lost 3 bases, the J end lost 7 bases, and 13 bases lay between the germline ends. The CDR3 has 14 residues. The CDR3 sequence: CASSEQGIRQPQHF. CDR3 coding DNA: TGTGCCAGCAGTGAGCAGGGTATAAGACAGCCCCAGCATTTT.

Here the CDR3 reads CASSEDSPNQPQHF. CDR3 DNA sequence: TGTGCCAGCAGTGAGGACAGCCCAAATCAGCCCCAGCATTTT. This rearrangement joins TRBV6-4 to TRBJ1-5, with D perhaps matching TRBD1 (6 bases). The CDR3 has 14 amino acids. The germline V gene has CDR1 MRHNA and CDR2 SNTAGT. Trimming shortened V by 3 bases and J by 4 bases, and 10 bases separated the two germline ends.

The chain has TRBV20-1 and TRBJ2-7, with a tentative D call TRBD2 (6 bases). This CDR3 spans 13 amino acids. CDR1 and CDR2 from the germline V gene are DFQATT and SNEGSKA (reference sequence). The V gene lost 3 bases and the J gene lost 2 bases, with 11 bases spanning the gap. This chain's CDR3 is CSASLGGAYEQYF. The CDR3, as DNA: TGCAGTGCTAGTCTTGGCGGGGCCTACGAGCAGTACTTC.

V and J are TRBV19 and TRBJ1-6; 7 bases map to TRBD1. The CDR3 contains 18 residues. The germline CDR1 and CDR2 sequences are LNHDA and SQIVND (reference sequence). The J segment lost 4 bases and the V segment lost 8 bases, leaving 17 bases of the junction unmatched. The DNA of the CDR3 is TGTGCCAGTGCAGCCCGGGACAGTGCCTACCTTTATAATTCACCCCTCCACTTT. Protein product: CASAARDSAYLYNSPLHF.

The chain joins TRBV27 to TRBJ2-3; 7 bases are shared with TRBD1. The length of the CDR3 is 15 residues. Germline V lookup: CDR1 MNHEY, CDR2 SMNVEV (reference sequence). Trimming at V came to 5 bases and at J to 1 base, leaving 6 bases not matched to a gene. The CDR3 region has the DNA TGTGCCAGCAGTCCGGGACAGAGTCGCACAGATACGCAGTATTTT. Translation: CASSPGQSRTDTQYF.

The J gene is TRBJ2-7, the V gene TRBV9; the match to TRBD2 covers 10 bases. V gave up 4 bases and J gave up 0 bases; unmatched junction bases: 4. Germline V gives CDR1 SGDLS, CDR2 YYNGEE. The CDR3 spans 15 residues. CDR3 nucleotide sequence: TGTGCCAGCAGCCCTAGCGGGGGCCTCTCCTACGAGCAGTACTTC. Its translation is CASSPSGGLSYEQYF.

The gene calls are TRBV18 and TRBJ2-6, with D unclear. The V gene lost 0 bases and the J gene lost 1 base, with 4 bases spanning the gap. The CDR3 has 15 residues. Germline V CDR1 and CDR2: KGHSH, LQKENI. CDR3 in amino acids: CASSPPWSGANVLTF. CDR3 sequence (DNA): TGTGCCAGCTCACCACCTTGGTCTGGGGCCAACGTCCTGACTTTC.